Below, 5 T cell receptor beta chains from the same sample are listed, as sequenced in a study of cytomegalovirus exposure and HLA in healthy donors. The PCR had 60 Vbeta and 13 Jbeta primers. Clones were sequenced by immunoSEQ multiplex PCR, and TCRdb holds only the in-frame ones, with some missing. This sample has approximately 120,000 clones, with 70% to 80% found just once. Sequenced material: PBMCs. The source is a man aged 25-45 years in good health and CMV-seronegative.

The CDR3 sequence is CASSGDIGPDTQYF. The CDR3 nucleotides read TGTGCCAGCAGTGGGGACATTGGACCAGATACGCAGTATTTT. The chain couples TRBV5-4 to TRBJ2-3, with D possibly being TRBD1 (6 bases). The CDR3 is 14 amino acids. V gave up 5 bases and J gave up 4 bases, with 14 bases separating them. Germline V gene data show CDR1 as SGHNT and CDR2 as YYREEE (reference sequence).

The rearrangement uses TRBV6-5 and TRBJ2-1, with TRBD1 as a possible D gene (6 bases). V was pared by 6 bases and J by 7 bases, with 7 bases between. In germline, CDR1 is MNHEY, CDR2 SVGAGI. CDR3 length: 11 amino acids. The CDR3, as DNA: TGTGCCAGCAGGACAGGTAATGAGCAGTTCTTC. Residues: CASRTGNEQFF.

This clone came up a few times. This sequence joins TRBV15 and TRBJ2-5; 8 bases are shared with TRBD2. This CDR3 has 16 residues. Germline CDR1 is LNHNV and CDR2 is YYDKDF (reference sequence). The V segment lost 0 bases and the J segment 5 bases; nucleotides outside the gene matches: 8. CDR3 coding DNA: TGTGCCACCAGCAGAGAAGCGGGAGTTGGGGTGGAGACCCAGTACTTC. Encoded protein: CATSREAGVGVETQYF.

The chain combines TRBV18 with TRBJ1-1; the match to TRBD1 covers 7 bases. The CDR3 spans 14 residues. Per germline, CDR1 KGHSH and CDR2 LQKENI. J was trimmed by 1 base and V by 8 bases; bases with no gene match: 7. The CDR3 protein is CASRWTGENTEAFF. The CDR3 nucleotides read TGTGCCAGCCGTTGGACAGGAGAGAACACTGAAGCTTTCTTT.

This clone has a handful of counts. This chain links TRBV2 with TRBJ2-7, with D maybe TRBD2 (5 bases). The CDR3 is 13 amino acids. Germline lookup yields CDR1 SNHLY and CDR2 FYNNEI. V shed 7 bases and J shed 6 bases, with 16 bases lying between them. In DNA, the CDR3 is TGTGCCAGCACCCAGTGGGGAGTGGGCGAGCAGTACTTC. Protein sequence: CASTQWGVGEQYF.